This T cell receptor beta chain comes out of a study of T cells in women clearing cervical HPV infection. Findings and caveats of the study: TRBV6-7 relative abundance averaged about 0.1% in cases and under 0.2% in controls.

Turning to this clone: Its antigen is not identified. The read terminates 3 residues ahead of where the CDR3 ends, so the germline J gene completes it.

Each participant carried one incident cervical HPV16 infection only. Assay used: immunoSEQ multiplex PCR; TCRdb lists only in-frame clones, some missing. This table holds some 31,000 clones. This CDR3 is built from 14 residues. The germline CDR1 and CDR2 sequences are MNHNS and SASEGT. Material: blood buffy coat. The sequence came from a woman aged 18-70 years with a cervical HPV16 infection that either progressed to CIN3+ or cleared (not recorded which). The chain recombines TRBV6-1 with TRBJ1-4; D remains unclear. CDR3 in amino acids: CASSEDERFSPLFF. CDR3 DNA (partial): TGTGCCAGCAGTGAAGACGAGCGCTTTTCACCA.